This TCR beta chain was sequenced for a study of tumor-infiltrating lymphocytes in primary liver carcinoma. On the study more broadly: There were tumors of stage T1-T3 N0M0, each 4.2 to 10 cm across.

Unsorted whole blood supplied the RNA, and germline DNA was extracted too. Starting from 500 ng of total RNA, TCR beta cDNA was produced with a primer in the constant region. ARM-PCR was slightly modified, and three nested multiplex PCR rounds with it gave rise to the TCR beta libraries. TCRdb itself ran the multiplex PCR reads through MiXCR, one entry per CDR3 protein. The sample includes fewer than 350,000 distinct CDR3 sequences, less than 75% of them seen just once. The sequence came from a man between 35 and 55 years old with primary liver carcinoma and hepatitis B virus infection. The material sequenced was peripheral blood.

The CDR3 DNA follows: TGTGCCAGCAGTGTAAAGCCGGGACAGGGTAGATTCAGTCAGCCCCAGCATTTT. It encodes CASSVKPGQGRFSQPQHF. V is TRBV25-1 and J is TRBJ1-5; TRBD1 matches 9 bases. V gave up 4 bases and J gave up 6 bases; unmatched junction bases: 16. CDR3 length: 18 amino acids. In germline, CDR1 is MGHDK, CDR2 SYGVNS.